This entry concerns a single TCR beta chain. The target antigen is unknown. TCRdb redid the calling of the 5' RACE reads with MiXCR, one entry per CDR3 protein. The sample has approximately 300,000 distinct CDR3 sequences, 15% seen once. The data stem from a study of T-cell memory formation after mild COVID-19. Notes on the study in general: Unconfirmed was the SARS-CoV-2 specificity of second-wave clones that peaked on day 37. Mainly in CM and EM were contracting CD4+ clones; CD8+ were in EMRA. Clones shrinking from day 15 to 85 showed even CD4/CD8 mixes; later expanders tilted CD4+.

This CDR3 contains 15 residues. The V end lost 6 bases, the J end lost 2 bases, and 14 bases lay between the germline ends. The chain recombines TRBV12-3 or TRBV12-4 with TRBJ1-5, with D possibly matching TRBD1 (5 bases). This receptor was obtained from a young man who had mild COVID-19 (a few samples of this study predate the infection). Cell type and time point are not known. Specimen: PBMCs or a T cell subset sorted from them (not recorded which). The CDR3 is CASRPGLGGNQPQHF. The CDR3 DNA is TGTGCCAGCAGACCGGGATTGGGGGGCAATCAGCCCCAGCATTTT.